Sequencing of this TCR beta chain was carried out in a study of blood T cell repertoires in COVID-19. Clones were read by immunoSEQ multiplex PCR, and TCRdb kept only the in-frame ones, dropping some. The sample lists about 240,000 clones; about 85% were seen once. The CDR3 totals 19 residues. Trimming removed 0 bases from V and 0 bases from J; junction bases left unmatched: 6. Germline V gene sequence: CDR1 MGHRA, CDR2 YSYEKL. A single count supports this clone. This rearrangement joins TRBV4-1 to TRBJ2-3, with 13 bases identical to TRBD2. This clonotype was obtained from a man aged 55 to 69 who had recovered from COVID-19. Material: peripheral blood. The CDR3 DNA follows: TGCGCCAGCAGCCAAGAGTCACTAGCGGGGGGGTCTAGCACAGATACGCAGTATTTT. Its protein product is CASSQESLAGGSSTDTQYF.